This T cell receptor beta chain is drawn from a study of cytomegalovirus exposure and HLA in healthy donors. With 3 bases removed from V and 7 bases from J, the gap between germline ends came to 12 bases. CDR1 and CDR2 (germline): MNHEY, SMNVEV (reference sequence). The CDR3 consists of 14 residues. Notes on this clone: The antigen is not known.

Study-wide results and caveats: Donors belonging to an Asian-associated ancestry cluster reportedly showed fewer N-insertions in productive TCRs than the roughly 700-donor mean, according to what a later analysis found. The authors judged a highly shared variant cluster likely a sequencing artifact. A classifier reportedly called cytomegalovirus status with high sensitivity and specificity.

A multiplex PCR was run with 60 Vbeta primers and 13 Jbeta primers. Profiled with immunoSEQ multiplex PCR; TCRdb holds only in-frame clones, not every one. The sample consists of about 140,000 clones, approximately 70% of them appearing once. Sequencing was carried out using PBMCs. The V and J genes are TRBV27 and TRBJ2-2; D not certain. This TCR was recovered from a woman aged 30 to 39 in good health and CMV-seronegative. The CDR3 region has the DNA TGTGCCAGCAGTTTTGCAACTTACGGCGGGGAGCTGTTTTTT. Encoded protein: CASSFATYGGELFF.